The source of this TCR beta chain is a study of shared clonotypes between healthy human individuals. Study-level findings and limits: Large depth notwithstanding, sorted-subset sequencing proved incomplete by rarefaction.

The table came from immunoSEQ multiplex PCR; TCRdb's copy has only in-frame clones and leaves some out. Among some 690,000 clones listed, roughly 91% were seen once. The count of this clone is one. Its antigen is not known. With 4 bases clipped from V and 1 base from J, the junction kept 5 bases outside the gene matches. CDR1 and CDR2 (germline): MDHEN, SYDVKM. This CDR3 contains 18 residues. The V and J genes are TRBV28 and TRBJ2-3, with 16 bases that match TRBD2. The sequenced sample consisted of memory CD8+ T cells from PBMCs. Subset reported: CD45RO+ cells pooled with CCR7-negative TemRA cells. The clonotype was recovered from a man aged 18-30 years in good health. Some clones in this sample may be carry-over from other donors' samples. The CDR3 coding sequence is TGTGCCAGCAGTTCGGGACTAGCGGGAGGGACAGGCACAGATACGCAGTATTTT. It is translated as CASSSGLAGGTGTDTQYF. Combining the CDR3 with reference TRBV28 and TRBJ2-3 gives the whole variable domain DVKVTQSSRYLVKRTGEKVFLECVQDMDHENMFWYRQDPGLGLRLIYFSYDVKMKEKGDIPEGYSVSREKKERFSLILESASTNQTSMYLCASSSGLAGGTGTDTQYFGPGTRLTVL.